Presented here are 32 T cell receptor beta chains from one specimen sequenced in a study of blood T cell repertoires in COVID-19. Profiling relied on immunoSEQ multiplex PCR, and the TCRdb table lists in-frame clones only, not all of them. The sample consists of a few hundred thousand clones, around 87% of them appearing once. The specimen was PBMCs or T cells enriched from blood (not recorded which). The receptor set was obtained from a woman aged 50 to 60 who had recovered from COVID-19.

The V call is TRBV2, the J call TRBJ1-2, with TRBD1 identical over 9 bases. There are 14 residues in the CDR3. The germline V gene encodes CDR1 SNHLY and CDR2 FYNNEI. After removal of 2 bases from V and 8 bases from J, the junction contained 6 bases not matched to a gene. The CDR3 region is CASSENRGPTGYTF. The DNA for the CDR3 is TGTGCCAGCAGTGAAAACAGGGGGCCGACCGGCTACACCTTC.

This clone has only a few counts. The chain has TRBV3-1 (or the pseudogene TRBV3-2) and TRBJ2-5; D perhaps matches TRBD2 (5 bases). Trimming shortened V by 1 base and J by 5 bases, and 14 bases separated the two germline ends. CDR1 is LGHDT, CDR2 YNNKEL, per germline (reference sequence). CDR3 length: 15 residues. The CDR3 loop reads CASSQGPGGWETQYF. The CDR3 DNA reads TGTGCCAGCAGCCAAGGCCCCGGAGGTTGGGAGACCCAGTACTTC.

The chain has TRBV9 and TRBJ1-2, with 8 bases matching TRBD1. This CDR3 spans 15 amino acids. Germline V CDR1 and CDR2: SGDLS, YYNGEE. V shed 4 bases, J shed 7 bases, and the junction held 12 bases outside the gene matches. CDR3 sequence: CASSSGAGGLIGYTF. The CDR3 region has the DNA TGTGCCAGCAGCTCCGGGGCAGGGGGCTTGATTGGCTACACCTTC.

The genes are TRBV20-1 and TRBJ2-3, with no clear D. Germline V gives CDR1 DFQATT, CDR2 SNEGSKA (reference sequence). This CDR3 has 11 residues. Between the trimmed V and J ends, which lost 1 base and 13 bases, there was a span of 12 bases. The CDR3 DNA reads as TGCAGTGCTAGAGCTCCCTACGCGGAGTATTTT. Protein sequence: CSARAPYAEYF.

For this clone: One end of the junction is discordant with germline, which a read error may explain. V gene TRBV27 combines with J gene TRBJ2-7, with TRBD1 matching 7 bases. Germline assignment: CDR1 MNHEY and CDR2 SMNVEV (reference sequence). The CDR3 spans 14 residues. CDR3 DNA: TGTGCCAGCAGTTTGAGGGACAGCTCCCACGAGCAGTACTTC. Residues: CASSLRDSSHEQYF.

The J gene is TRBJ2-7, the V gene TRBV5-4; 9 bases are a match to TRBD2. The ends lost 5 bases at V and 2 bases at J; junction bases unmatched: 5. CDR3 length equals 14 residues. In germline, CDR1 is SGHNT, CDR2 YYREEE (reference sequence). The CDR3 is CASSLAGAAYEQYF. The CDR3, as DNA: TGTGCCAGCAGTTTAGCGGGGGCCGCCTACGAGCAGTACTTC.

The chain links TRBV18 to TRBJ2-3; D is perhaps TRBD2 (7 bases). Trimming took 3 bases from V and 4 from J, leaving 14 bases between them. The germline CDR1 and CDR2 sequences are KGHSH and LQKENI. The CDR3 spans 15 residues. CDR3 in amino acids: CASSPSGGGSDTQYF. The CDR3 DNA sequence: TGTGCCAGCTCACCCTCTGGCGGGGGCTCAGATACGCAGTATTTT.

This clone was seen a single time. The CDR3 loop is CASTSQGGSPLHF. The CDR3 nucleotides are TGTGCCAGCACCTCCCAGGGGGGTTCACCCCTCCACTTT. The chain employs TRBV12-3 or TRBV12-4 and TRBJ1-6, with 7 positions matching TRBD1. The V gene end was trimmed by 7 bases and the J gene end by 9 bases; junction bases not matched to a gene: 6. The CDR3 is 13 residues long.

CDR3 protein: CASSVTGGSEKLFF. The CDR3 nucleotides are TGTGCCAGCAGCGTGACAGGGGGTAGTGAAAAACTGTTTTTT. The rearrangement links TRBV9 to TRBJ1-4; 9 bases fit TRBD1. This CDR3 spans 14 amino acids. V shed 2 bases and J 7 bases; nucleotides not matched to a gene: 3. The germline V gene has CDR1 SGDLS and CDR2 YYNGEE.

The CDR3 DNA is TGTGCCAGCAGTTTATCCCCGGGGGGAAACACCATATATTTT. The encoded protein is CASSLSPGGNTIYF. The V and J genes are TRBV28 and TRBJ1-3; D is unclear. V was pared by 1 base and J by 4 bases, with 8 bases between. This CDR3 comprises 14 residues. Per the germline V gene, CDR1 is MDHEN and CDR2 is SYDVKM.

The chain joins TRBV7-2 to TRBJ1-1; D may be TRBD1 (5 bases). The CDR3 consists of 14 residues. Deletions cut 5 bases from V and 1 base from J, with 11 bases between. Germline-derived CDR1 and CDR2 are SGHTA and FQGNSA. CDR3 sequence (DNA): TGTGCCAGCAGCAATGGTGGGGCGAACACTGAAGCTTTCTTT. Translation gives CASSNGGANTEAFF.

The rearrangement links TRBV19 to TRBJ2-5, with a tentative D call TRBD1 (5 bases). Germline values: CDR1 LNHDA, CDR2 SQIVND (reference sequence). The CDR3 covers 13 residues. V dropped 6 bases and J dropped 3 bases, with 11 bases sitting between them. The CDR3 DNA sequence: TGTGCCAGTAGATTGGAACAGGAAGAGACCCAGTACTTC. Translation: CASRLEQEETQYF.

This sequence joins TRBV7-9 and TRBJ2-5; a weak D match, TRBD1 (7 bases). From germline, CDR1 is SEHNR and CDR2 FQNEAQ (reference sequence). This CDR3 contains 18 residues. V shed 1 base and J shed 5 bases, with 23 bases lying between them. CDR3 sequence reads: CASSLGGDSEPNMETQYF. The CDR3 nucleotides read TGTGCCAGCAGCTTAGGGGGGGACAGTGAGCCTAATATGGAGACCCAGTACTTC.

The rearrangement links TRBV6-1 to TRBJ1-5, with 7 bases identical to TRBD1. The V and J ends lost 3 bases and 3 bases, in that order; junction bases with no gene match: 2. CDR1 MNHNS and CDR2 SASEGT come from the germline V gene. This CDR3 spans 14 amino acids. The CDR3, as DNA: TGTGCCAGCAGTGAGACAGGGTACAATCAGCCCCAGCATTTT. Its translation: CASSETGYNQPQHF.

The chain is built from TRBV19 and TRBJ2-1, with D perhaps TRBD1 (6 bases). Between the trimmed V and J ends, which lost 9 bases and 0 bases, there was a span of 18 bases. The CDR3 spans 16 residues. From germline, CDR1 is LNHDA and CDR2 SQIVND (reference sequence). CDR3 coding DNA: TGTGCCAGCCAACCAAACGGACAGAGCTCCTACAATGAGCAGTTCTTC. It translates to CASQPNGQSSYNEQFF.

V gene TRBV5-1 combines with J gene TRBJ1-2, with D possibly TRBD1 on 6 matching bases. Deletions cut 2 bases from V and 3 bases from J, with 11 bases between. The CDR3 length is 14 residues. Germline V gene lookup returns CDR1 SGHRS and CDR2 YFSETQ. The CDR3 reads CASSFAGVDYGYTF. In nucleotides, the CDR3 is TGCGCCAGCAGCTTCGCAGGGGTTGACTATGGCTACACCTTC.

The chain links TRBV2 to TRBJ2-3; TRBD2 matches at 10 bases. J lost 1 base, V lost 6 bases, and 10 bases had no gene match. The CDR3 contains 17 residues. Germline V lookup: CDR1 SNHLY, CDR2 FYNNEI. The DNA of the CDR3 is TGTGCCAGCAGGTCGCAGCGGGGGGGCGTCGGCACAGATACGCAGTATTTT. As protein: CASRSQRGGVGTDTQYF.

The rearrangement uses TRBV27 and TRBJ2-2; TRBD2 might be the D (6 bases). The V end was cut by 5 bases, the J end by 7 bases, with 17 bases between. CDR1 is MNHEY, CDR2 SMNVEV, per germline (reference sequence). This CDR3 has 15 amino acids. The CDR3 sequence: CASSKRRGDIGELFF. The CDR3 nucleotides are TGTGCCAGCAGTAAAAGGAGGGGTGATATCGGGGAGCTGTTTTTT.

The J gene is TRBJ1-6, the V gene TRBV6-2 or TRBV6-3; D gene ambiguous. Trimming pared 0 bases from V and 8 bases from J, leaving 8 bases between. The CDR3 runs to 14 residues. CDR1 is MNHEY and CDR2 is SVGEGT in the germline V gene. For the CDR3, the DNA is TGTGCCAGCAGTTACTCCGGGAGGGATTCACCCCTCCACTTT. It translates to CASSYSGRDSPLHF.

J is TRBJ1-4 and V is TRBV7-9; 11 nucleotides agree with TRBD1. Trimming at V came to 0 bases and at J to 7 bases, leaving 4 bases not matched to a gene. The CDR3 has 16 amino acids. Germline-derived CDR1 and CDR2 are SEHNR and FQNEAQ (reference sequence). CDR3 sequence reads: CASSLAGQGEGEKLFF. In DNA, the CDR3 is TGTGCCAGCAGCTTAGCGGGACAGGGGGAAGGTGAAAAACTGTTTTTT.

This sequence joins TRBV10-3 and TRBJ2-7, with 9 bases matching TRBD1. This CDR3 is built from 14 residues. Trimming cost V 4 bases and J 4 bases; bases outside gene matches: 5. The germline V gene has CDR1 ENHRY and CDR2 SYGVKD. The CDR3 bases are TGTGCCATCAGTGCGGGGGACAGGGTATACGAGCAGTACTTC. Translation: CAISAGDRVYEQYF.

The DNA for the CDR3 is TGCAGCGGGACGACAGGGGTTAACTATGGCTACACCTTC. This sequence encodes CSGTTGVNYGYTF. V gene TRBV29-1 combines with J gene TRBJ1-2; 8 positions match TRBD1. There are 13 residues in the CDR3. Germline V CDR1 and CDR2: SQVTM, ANQGSEA. Germline trimming cut 7 bases from V and 1 base from J; bases unmatched to any gene: 5.

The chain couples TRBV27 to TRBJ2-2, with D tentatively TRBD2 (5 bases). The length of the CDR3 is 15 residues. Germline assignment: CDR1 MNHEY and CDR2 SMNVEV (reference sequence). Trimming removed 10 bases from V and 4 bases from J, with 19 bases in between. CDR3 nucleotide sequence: TGTGCCACCCGATTGTCGAGCGGCTCCACCGGGGAGCTGTTTTTT. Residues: CATRLSSGSTGELFF.

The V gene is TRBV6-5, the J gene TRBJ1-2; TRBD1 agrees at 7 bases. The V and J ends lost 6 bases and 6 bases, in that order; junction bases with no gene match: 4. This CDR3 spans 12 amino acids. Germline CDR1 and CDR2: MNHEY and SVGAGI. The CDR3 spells CASSNRGNGYTF. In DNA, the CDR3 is TGTGCCAGCAGCAACAGGGGTAATGGCTACACCTTC.

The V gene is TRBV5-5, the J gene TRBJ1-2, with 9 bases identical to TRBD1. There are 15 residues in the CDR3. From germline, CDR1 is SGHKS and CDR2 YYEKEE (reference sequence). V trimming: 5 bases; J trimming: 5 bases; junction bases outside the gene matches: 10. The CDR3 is CASSSPTGGGYGYTF. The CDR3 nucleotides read TGTGCCAGCAGTTCCCCTACAGGGGGCGGGTATGGCTACACCTTC.

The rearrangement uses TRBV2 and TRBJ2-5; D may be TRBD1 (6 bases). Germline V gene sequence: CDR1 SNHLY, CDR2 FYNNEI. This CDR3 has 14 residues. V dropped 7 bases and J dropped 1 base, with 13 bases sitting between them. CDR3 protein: CASTKDSTQETQYF. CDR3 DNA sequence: TGTGCCAGCACCAAGGACAGTACCCAAGAGACCCAGTACTTC.

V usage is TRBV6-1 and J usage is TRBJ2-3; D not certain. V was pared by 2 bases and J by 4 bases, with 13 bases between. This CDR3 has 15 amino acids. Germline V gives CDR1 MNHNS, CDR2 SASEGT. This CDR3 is CASSERQRRSDTQYF. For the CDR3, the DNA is TGTGCCAGCAGTGAAAGGCAGCGAAGGTCAGATACGCAGTATTTT.

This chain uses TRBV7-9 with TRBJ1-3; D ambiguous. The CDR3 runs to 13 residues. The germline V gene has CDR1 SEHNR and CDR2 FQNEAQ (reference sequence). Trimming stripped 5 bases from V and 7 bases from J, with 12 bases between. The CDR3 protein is CASSLGNGNTIYF. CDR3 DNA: TGTGCCAGCAGCCTCGGAAACGGGAACACCATATATTTT.

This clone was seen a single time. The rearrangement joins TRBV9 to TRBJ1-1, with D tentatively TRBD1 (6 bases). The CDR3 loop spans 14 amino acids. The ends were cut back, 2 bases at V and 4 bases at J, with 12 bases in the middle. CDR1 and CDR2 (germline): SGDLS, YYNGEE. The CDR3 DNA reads TGTGCCAGCAGCGTGGGGGGGCTCGGCACTGAAGCTTTCTTT. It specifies CASSVGGLGTEAFF.

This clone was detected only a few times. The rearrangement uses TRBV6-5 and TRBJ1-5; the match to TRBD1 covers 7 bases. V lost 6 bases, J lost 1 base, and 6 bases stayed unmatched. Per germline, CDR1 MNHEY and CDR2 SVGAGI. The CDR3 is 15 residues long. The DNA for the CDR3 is TGTGCCAGCAGGAGACTGACAGGGAGCAATCAGCCCCAGCATTTT. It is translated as CASRRLTGSNQPQHF.

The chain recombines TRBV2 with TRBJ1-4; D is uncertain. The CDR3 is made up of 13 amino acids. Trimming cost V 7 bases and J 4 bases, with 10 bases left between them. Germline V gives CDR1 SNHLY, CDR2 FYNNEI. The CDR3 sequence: CASTEGFNEKLFF. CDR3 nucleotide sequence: TGTGCCAGCACCGAGGGTTTTAATGAAAAACTGTTTTTT.

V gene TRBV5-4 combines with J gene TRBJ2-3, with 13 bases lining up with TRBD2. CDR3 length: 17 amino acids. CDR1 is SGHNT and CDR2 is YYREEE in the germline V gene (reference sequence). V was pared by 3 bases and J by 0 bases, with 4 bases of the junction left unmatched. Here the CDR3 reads CASSWGTSGASTDTQYF. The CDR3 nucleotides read TGTGCCAGCAGCTGGGGGACTAGCGGGGCTAGCACAGATACGCAGTATTTT.